The source of this T cell receptor (beta chain) is a study of breast tumors, draining lymph nodes, adjacent tissues. Whole-study results and caveats: Luminal-like breast cancer showed significantly higher tumor–nontumor repertoire similarity than basal-like. Compared with lymph nodes, tumors were less diverse; compared with nontumor tissue, more. The lymph node origin of tumor T cells was framed as consistent with a hypothesis, not demonstrated. The data were judged consistent with most tumor T cells coming from lymph node and expanding in tumor.

Looked up from germline, CDR1 is SQVTM and CDR2 is ANQGSEA. Germline trimming cut 0 bases from V and 4 bases from J; bases unmatched to any gene: 5. The CDR3 extends over 16 amino acids. This clonotype appeared once. The antigen remains undetermined. Using its own MiXCR run on the multiplex PCR reads, TCRdb lists one record per CDR3 protein. The repertoire holds about 60,000 distinct CDR3 sequences, approximately 57% seen once, with roughly 20% in the top ten. The receptor was isolated from a female donor with breast cancer. Some clones in this sample may be carry-over from other donors' samples. Sequenced material: breast tumor tissue. The chain uses TRBV29-1 and TRBJ2-3, with 12 bases aligning to TRBD2. The CDR3 loop reads CSVEDLTSGSSDTQYF. The DNA for the CDR3 is TGCAGCGTTGAAGATCTGACTAGCGGGAGTTCAGATACGCAGTATTTT.